The 14 T cell receptor beta chains reported below all come from one sample, sequenced in a study of blood T cell repertoires in COVID-19 (TCRdb year 2020). Library preparation used the immunoSEQ multiplex PCR assay. TCRdb obtained this table from immuneACCESS and retained in-frame rearrangements with V and J assigned. These tables miss some clones; where compared with another copy, unresolved V genes account for less than half of the shortfall, and the remainder is unexplained. For this sample the table gives about 39,000 clones, of which approximately 80% were detected only once. 9% to 10% of the sample comes from the top ten. Source material: peripheral blood. All receptors come from a man in his 60s in a cohort sampled during active COVID-19.

This sequence joins TRBV6-5 and TRBJ1-5; D may be TRBD1 (6 bases). Trimming took off 4 bases at V and 6 bases at J, with 19 bases between the two ends. CDR3 length: 16 amino acids. Looked up from germline, CDR1 is MNHEY and CDR2 is SVGAGI. CDR3 residues: CASSFNNGGLVQPQHF. The CDR3 coding sequence is TGTGCCAGCAGTTTTAACAACGGGGGGCTTGTTCAGCCCCAGCATTTT.

The rearrangement joins TRBV19 to TRBJ1-1, with unresolved D. CDR3 length equals 16 residues. Deletions cut 1 base from V and 0 bases from J, with 12 bases between. CDR1 and CDR2 from the germline V gene are LNHDA and SQIVND (reference sequence). CDR3 region: CASSIGAKRMNTEAFF. In nucleotides, the CDR3 is TGTGCCAGTAGTATAGGGGCTAAACGGATGAACACTGAAGCTTTCTTT.

The rearrangement uses TRBV29-1 and TRBJ2-1, with D possibly being TRBD2 (6 bases). CDR3 length: 13 amino acids. Trimming removed 3 bases from V and 4 bases from J, with 10 bases in between. CDR1 SQVTM and CDR2 ANQGSEA come from the germline V gene. The CDR3, as DNA: TGCAGCGTTGACCGGGAGTGGTACAATGAGCAGTTCTTC. Translated: CSVDREWYNEQFF.

This clone was recorded once. The chain has TRBV7-2 and TRBJ2-3, with 8 bases aligning to TRBD2. The CDR3 is made up of 17 amino acids. V lost 1 base, J lost 3 bases, and 9 bases stayed unmatched. Germline-derived CDR1 and CDR2 are SGHTA and FQGNSA. In DNA form, the CDR3 reads TGTGCCAGCAGCTTAGATTCAGGGGCGGGAGGTACAGATACGCAGTATTTT. Its protein is CASSLDSGAGGTDTQYF. The variable domain in full, with the rest retrieved from reference TRBV7-2 and TRBJ2-3, is GAGVSQSPSNKVTEKGKDVELRCDPISGHTALYWYRQSLGQGLEFLIYFQGNSAPDKSGLPSDRFSAERTGGSVSTLTIQRTQQEDSAVYLCASSLDSGAGGTDTQYFGPGTRLTVL.

This clone showed up just a few times. This chain uses TRBV4-3 with TRBJ1-4; the D gene is possibly TRBD1 (5 bases). V lost 0 bases to trimming and J lost 8 bases, with 16 bases between them. The CDR3 loop spans 16 amino acids. Germline lookup yields CDR1 LGHNA and CDR2 YSLEER. The CDR3 loop is CASSQDPPGSGEKLFF. For the CDR3, the DNA is TGCGCCAGCAGCCAAGACCCCCCAGGGTCTGGGGAAAAACTGTTTTTT.

The chain has TRBV7-8 and TRBJ1-5; unclear D gene. This CDR3 spans 13 amino acids. CDR1 is SGHVS, CDR2 FQNEAQ, per germline. V dropped 3 bases and J dropped 6 bases, with 9 bases sitting between them. The CDR3 DNA reads TGTGCCAGCAGCTTGAATGTCGGTCAGCCCCAGCATTTT. It yields the protein CASSLNVGQPQHF.

The chain has TRBV4-1 and TRBJ2-3; D remains unclear. The CDR3 spans 15 residues. Per the germline V gene, CDR1 is MGHRA and CDR2 is YSYEKL. V shed 0 bases and J shed 4 bases, with 11 bases lying between them. CDR3 DNA sequence: TGCGCCAGCAGCCAAGAGGGTAGAGGCCCAGATACGCAGTATTTT. Amino acid sequence: CASSQEGRGPDTQYF.

The chain couples TRBV28 to TRBJ2-7, with a tentative D call TRBD1 (5 bases). Germline V lookup: CDR1 MDHEN, CDR2 SYDVKM. The germline V and J ends were trimmed by 5 bases and 4 bases, with 9 bases remaining between them. The length of the CDR3 is 12 residues. As DNA, the CDR3 is TGTGCCAGCAGTATCCGACAGTACGAGCAGTACTTC. It yields the protein CASSIRQYEQYF.

This clone has just one count. The J gene is TRBJ2-3, the V gene TRBV6-1; a weak D match, TRBD2 (5 bases). Trimming stripped 3 bases from V and 6 bases from J, with 10 bases between. The CDR3 is made up of 13 amino acids. Germline V gene lookup returns CDR1 MNHNS and CDR2 SASEGT. The CDR3 is CASSDGNHDTQYF. CDR3 bases: TGTGCCAGCAGTGACGGGAACCACGATACGCAGTATTTT.

CDR3 protein: CACAKRGPDTQYF. The CDR3 DNA is TGTGCCTGTGCTAAAAGGGGGCCGGATACGCAGTATTTT. This rearrangement joins TRBV30 to TRBJ2-3; 7 bases line up with TRBD1. The V gene end was trimmed by 6 bases and the J gene end by 6 bases; junction bases not matched to a gene: 9. CDR1 GTSNPN and CDR2 SVGIG come from the germline V gene (reference sequence). There are 13 residues in the CDR3.

The chain joins TRBV27 to TRBJ1-4; D might be TRBD1 (6 bases). Germline CDR1 and CDR2: MNHEY and SMNVEV (reference sequence). V lost 9 bases, J lost 7 bases, and 15 bases lay in between. The CDR3 has 13 amino acids. The CDR3 loop reads CASSPGDGEKLFF. The CDR3, as DNA: TGTGCCAGTTCCCCAGGGGATGGTGAAAAACTGTTTTTT. Complete variable domain (other parts from reference TRBV27 and TRBJ1-4): EAQVTQNPRYLITVTGKKLTVTCSQNMNHEYMSWYRQDPGLGLRQIYYSMNVEVTDKGDVPEGYKVSRKEKRNFPLILESPSPNQTSLYFCASSPGDGEKLFFGSGTQLSVL.

The chain has TRBV28 and TRBJ2-7; D unresolved. The V end was cut by 8 bases, the J end by 4 bases, with 12 bases between. The CDR3 extends over 12 amino acids. Germline CDR1 reads MDHEN; CDR2 reads SYDVKM. The CDR3 loop reads CASGRWAYEQYF. In nucleotides, the CDR3 is TGTGCCAGCGGTCGGTGGGCGTACGAGCAGTACTTC.

The gene calls are TRBV11-1 and TRBJ2-5, with 9 bases lining up with TRBD1. The germline CDR1 and CDR2 sequences are SGHAT and FQDESV (reference sequence). V lost 2 bases and J lost 5; bases outside the gene matches: 9. This CDR3 region has 16 residues. The CDR3 coding sequence is TGTGCCAGCAGCTTAAATCCAGGACAGGGGTTCGAGACCCAGTACTTC. This translates into CASSLNPGQGFETQYF.

V is TRBV28 and J is TRBJ2-7, with 13 nucleotides matching TRBD2. The CDR3 loop spans 13 amino acids. Germline V gene data show CDR1 as MDHEN and CDR2 as SYDVKM. J lost 5 bases, V lost 11 bases, and 6 bases had no gene match. In DNA form, the CDR3 reads TGTGCCGGAAAGGGACTAGCGGGACACGAGCAGTACTTC. It encodes CAGKGLAGHEQYF.